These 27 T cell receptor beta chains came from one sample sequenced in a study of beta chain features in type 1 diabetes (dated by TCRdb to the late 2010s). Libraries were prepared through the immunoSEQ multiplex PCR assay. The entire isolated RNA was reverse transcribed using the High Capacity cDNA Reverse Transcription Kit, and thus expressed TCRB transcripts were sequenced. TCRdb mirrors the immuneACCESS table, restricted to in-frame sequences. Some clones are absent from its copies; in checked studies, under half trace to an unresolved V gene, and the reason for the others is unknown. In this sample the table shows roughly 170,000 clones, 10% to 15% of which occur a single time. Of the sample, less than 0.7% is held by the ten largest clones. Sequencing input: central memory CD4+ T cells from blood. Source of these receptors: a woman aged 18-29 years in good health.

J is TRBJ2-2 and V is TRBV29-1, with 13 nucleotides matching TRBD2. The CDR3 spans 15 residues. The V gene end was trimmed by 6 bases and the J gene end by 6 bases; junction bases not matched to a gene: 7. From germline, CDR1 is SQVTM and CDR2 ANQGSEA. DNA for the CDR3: TGCAGCGTAGGACTAGCGGGAGTATCGGCCGGGGAGCTGTTTTTT. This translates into CSVGLAGVSAGELFF.

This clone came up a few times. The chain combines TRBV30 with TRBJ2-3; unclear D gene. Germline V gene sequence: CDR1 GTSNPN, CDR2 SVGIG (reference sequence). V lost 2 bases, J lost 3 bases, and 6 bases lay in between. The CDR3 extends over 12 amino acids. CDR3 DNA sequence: TGTGCCTGGAGTCCGCTAACAGATACGCAGTATTTT. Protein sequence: CAWSPLTDTQYF.

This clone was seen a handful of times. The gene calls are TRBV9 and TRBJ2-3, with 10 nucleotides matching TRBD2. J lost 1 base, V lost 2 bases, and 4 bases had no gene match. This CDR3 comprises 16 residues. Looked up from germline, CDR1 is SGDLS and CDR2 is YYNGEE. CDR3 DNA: TGTGCCAGCAGCGTCTCCGGGACTAGCGGCACAGATACGCAGTATTTT. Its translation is CASSVSGTSGTDTQYF.

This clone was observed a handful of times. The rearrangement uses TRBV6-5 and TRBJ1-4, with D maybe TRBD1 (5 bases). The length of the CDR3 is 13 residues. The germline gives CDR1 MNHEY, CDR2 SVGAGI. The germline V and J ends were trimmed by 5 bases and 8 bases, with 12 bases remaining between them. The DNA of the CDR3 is TGTGCCAGCAGTCTTCAGGGTAGGGAAAAACTGTTTTTT. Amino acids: CASSLQGREKLFF.

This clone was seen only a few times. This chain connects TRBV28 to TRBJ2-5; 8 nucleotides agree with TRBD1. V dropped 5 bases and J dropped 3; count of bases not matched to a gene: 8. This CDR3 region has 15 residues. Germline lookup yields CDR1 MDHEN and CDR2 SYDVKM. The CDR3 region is CASSPPATGEETQYF. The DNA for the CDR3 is TGTGCCAGCAGTCCCCCGGCGACAGGGGAAGAGACCCAGTACTTC. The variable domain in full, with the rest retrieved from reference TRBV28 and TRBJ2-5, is DVKVTQSSRYLVKRTGEKVFLECVQDMDHENMFWYRQDPGLGLRLIYFSYDVKMKEKGDIPEGYSVSREKKERFSLILESASTNQTSMYLCASSPPATGEETQYFGPGTRLLVL.

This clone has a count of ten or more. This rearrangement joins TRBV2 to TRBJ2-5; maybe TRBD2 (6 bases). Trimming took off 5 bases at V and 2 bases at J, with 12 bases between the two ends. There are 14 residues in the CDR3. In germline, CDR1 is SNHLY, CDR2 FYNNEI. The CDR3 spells CASSPRSGQETQYF. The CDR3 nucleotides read TGTGCCAGCAGTCCCCGTAGCGGACAAGAGACCCAGTACTTC.

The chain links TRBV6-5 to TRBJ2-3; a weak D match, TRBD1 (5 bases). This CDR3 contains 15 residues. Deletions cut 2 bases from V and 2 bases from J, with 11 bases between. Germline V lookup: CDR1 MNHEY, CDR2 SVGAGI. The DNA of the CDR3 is TGTGCCAGCAGTTACAGGGGCCTTGACACAGATACGCAGTATTTT. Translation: CASSYRGLDTDTQYF.

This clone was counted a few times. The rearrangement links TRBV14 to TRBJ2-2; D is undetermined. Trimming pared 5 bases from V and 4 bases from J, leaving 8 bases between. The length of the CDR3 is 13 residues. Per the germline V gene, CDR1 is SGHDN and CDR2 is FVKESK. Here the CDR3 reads CASSIHSTGELFF. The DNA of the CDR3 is TGTGCCAGCAGCATACACAGCACCGGGGAGCTGTTTTTT.

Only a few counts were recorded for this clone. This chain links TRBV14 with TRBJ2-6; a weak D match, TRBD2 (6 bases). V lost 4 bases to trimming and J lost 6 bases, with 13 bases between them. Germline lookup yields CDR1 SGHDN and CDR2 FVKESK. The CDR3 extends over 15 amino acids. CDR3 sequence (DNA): TGTGCCAGCAGCCGGGCTGGCGGGGTGGCCAACGTCCTGACTTTC. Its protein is CASSRAGGVANVLTF.

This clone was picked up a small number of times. In nucleotides, the CDR3 is TGCGCCAGCAGCTTGGGGGGTTCTGGGACTAGCCTCTCCGAGCAGTACTTC. It translates to CASSLGGSGTSLSEQYF. The chain has TRBV5-1 and TRBJ2-7, with 9 bases identical to TRBD2. CDR3 size: 17 residues. Trimming at V came to 0 bases and at J to 6 bases, leaving 13 bases not matched to a gene. Germline CDR1 SGHRS, CDR2 YFSETQ. The full variable domain, rest sourced from reference TRBV5-1 and TRBJ2-7, is KAGVTQTPRYLIKTRGQQVTLSCSPISGHRSVSWYQQTPGQGLQFLFEYFSETQRNKGNFPGRFSGRQFSNSRSEMNVSTLELGDSALYLCASSLGGSGTSLSEQYFGPGTRLTVT.

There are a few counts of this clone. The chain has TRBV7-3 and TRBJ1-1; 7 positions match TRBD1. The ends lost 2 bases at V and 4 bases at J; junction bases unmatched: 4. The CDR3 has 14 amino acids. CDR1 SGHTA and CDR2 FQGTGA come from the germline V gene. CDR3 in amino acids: CASSLDRVGTEAFF. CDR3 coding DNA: TGTGCCAGCAGCTTAGACAGGGTGGGCACTGAAGCTTTCTTT.

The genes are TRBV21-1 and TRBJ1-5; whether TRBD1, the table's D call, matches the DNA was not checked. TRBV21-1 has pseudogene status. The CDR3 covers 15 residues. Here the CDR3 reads CASSDRQASNQPQHF. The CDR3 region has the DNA TGTGCCAGCAGCGACCGGCAGGCGAGCAATCAGCCCCAGCATTTT.

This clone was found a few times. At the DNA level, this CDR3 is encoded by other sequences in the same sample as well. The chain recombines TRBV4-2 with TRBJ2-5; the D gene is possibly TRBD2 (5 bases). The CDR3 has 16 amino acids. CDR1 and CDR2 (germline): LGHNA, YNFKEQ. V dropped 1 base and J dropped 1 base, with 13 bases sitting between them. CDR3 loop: CASSQVSSEGQETQYF. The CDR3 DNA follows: TGTGCCAGCAGCCAAGTTTCCAGCGAGGGCCAAGAGACCCAGTACTTC.

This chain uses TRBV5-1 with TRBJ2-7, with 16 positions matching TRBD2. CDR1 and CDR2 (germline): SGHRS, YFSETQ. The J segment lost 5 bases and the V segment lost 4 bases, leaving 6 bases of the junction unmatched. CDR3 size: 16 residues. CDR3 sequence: CASSTGLAGGPDEQYF. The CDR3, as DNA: TGCGCCAGCAGCACGGGACTAGCGGGAGGGCCTGACGAGCAGTACTTC.

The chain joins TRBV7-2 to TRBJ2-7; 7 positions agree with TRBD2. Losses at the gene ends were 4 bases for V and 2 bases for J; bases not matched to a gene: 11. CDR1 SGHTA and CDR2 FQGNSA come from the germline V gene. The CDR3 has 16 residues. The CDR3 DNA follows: TGTGCCAGCAGCTCCTTAGCGGGTCCAAGTACCTACGAGCAGTACTTC. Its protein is CASSSLAGPSTYEQYF.

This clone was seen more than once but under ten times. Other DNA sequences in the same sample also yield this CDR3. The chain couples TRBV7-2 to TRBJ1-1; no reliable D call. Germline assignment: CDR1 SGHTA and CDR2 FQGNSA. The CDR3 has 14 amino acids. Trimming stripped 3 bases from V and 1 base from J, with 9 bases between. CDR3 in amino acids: CASSFLGRNTEAFF. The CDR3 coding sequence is TGTGCCAGCAGCTTCTTGGGCCGGAACACTGAAGCTTTCTTT.

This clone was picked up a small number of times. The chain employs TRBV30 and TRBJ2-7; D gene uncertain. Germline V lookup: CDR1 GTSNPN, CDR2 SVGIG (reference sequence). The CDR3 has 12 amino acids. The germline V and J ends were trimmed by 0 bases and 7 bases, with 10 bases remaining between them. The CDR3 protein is CAWSVGGWEQYF. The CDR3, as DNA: TGTGCCTGGAGTGTCGGCGGTTGGGAGCAGTACTTC. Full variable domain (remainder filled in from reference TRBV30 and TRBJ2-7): SQTIHQWPATLVQPVGSPLSLECTVEGTSNPNLYWYRQAAGRGLQLLFYSVGIGQISSEVPQNLSASRPQDRQFILSSKKLLLSDSGFYLCAWSVGGWEQYFGPGTRLTVT.

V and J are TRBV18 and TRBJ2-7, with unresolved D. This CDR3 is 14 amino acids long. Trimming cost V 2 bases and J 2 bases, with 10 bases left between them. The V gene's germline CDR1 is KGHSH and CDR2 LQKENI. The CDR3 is CASSPAGRAYEQYF. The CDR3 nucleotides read TGTGCCAGCTCACCAGCAGGCCGAGCCTACGAGCAGTACTTC.

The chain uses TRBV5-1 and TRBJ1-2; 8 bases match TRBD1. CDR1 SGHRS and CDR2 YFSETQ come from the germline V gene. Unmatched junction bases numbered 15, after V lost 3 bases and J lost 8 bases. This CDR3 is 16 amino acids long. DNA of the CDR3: TGCGCCAGCAGCTACGGCCAACCGACAGGGGAGGACGGCTACACCTTC. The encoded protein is CASSYGQPTGEDGYTF.

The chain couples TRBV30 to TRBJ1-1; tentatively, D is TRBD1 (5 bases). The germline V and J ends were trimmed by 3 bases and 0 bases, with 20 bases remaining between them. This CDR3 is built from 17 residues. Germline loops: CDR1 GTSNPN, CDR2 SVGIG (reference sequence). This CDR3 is CAWRANQQESLNTEAFF. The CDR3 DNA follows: TGTGCCTGGAGGGCCAATCAACAGGAGTCCCTGAACACTGAAGCTTTCTTT.

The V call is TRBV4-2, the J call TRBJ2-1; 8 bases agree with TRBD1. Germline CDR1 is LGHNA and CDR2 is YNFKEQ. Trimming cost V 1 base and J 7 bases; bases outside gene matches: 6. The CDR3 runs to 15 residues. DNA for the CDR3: TGTGCCAGCAGCCAAGTCTCACAGGGGGATAATGAGCAGTTCTTC. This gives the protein CASSQVSQGDNEQFF.

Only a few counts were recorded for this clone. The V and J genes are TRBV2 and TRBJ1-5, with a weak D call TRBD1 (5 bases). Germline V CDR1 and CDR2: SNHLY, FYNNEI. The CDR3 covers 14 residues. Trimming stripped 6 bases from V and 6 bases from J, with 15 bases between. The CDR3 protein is CASSYAAGLQPQHF. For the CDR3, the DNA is TGTGCCAGCAGCTACGCGGCAGGGCTTCAGCCCCAGCATTTT.

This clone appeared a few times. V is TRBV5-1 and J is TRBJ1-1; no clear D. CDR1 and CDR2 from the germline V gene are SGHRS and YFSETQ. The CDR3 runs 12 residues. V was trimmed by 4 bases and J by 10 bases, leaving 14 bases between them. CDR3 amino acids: CASSPDFPGAFF. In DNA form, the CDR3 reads TGCGCCAGCAGCCCAGATTTCCCGGGAGCTTTCTTT.

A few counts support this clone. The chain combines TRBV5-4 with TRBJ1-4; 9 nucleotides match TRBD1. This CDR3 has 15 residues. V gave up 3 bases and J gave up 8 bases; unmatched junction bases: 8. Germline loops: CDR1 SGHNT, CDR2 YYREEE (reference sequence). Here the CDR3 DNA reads TGTGCCAGCAGCTCGTCACAGGGGGCAGGGGAAAAACTGTTTTTT. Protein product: CASSSSQGAGEKLFF.

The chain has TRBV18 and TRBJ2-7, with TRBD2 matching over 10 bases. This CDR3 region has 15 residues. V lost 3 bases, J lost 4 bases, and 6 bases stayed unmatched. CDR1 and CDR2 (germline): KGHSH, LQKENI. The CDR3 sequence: CASSPALAGVYEQYF. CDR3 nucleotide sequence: TGTGCCAGCTCACCCGCCCTAGCGGGAGTATACGAGCAGTACTTC.

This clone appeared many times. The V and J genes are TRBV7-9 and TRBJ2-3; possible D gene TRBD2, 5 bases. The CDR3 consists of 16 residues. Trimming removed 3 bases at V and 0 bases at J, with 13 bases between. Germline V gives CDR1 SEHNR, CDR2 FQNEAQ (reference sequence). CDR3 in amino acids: CASSFREAASTDTQYF. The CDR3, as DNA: TGTGCCAGCAGCTTCCGCGAAGCGGCCAGCACAGATACGCAGTATTTT.

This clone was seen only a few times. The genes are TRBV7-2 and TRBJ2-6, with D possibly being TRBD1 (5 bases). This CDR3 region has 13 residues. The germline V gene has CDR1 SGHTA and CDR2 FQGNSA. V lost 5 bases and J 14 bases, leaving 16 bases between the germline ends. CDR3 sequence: CASSTLTELLLTF. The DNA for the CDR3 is TGTGCCAGCAGCACCCTGACAGAGCTCCTCCTGACTTTC.